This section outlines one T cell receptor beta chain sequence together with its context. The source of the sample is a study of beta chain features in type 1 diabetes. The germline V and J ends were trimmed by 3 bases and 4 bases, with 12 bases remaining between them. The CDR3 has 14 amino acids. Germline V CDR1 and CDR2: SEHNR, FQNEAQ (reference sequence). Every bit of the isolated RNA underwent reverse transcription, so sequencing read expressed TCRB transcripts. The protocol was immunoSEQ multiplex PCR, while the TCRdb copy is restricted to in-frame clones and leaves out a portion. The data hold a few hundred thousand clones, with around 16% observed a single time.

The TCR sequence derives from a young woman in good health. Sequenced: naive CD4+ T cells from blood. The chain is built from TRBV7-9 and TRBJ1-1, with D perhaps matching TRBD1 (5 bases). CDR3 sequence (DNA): TGTGCCAGCAGCTTGCGTAACAGGCCCACTGAAGCTTTCTTT. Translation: CASSLRNRPTEAFF.